A single sample is the source of the 5 T cell receptor beta chains below, sequenced in a study of cytomegalovirus exposure and HLA in healthy donors. PCR primers comprised 60 Vbeta and 13 Jbeta primers. Assay used: immunoSEQ multiplex PCR; TCRdb lists only in-frame clones, some missing. The table shows 110,000 or so clones, with 77% occurring only once. Material: PBMCs. These receptors all come from a man in his forties or fifties in good health and CMV-seropositive.

The V and J genes are TRBV5-1 and TRBJ2-1; 9 nucleotides agree with TRBD2. V dropped 4 bases and J dropped 2; count of bases not matched to a gene: 7. The length of the CDR3 is 16 residues. The germline CDR1 and CDR2 sequences are SGHRS and YFSETQ. The CDR3 DNA sequence: TGCGCCAGCAGCCCGGTGGCGGGAGGGCCCTACAATGAGCAGTTCTTC. Translating it yields CASSPVAGGPYNEQFF. Complete variable domain (other parts from reference TRBV5-1 and TRBJ2-1): KAGVTQTPRYLIKTRGQQVTLSCSPISGHRSVSWYQQTPGQGLQFLFEYFSETQRNKGNFPGRFSGRQFSNSRSEMNVSTLELGDSALYLCASSPVAGGPYNEQFFGPGTRLTVL.

The genes are TRBV7-2 and TRBJ2-7, with 7 positions matching TRBD2. V was clipped by 1 base and J by 2 bases; unmatched bases: 5. The CDR3 loop spans 15 amino acids. Germline CDR1 and CDR2: SGHTA and FQGNSA. This CDR3 is CASSLVGGPPYEQYF. The CDR3, as DNA: TGTGCCAGCAGCTTAGTGGGAGGGCCCCCCTACGAGCAGTACTTC.

This chain connects TRBV14 to TRBJ1-3; no clear D gene. CDR1 and CDR2 (germline): SGHDN, FVKESK. CDR3 length: 15 amino acids. V dropped 0 bases and J dropped 6 bases, with 12 bases sitting between them. The CDR3 DNA reads TGTGCCAGCAGCCAAGATGGGAGGGCCGCAAACACCATATATTTT. This translates into CASSQDGRAANTIYF. Full variable domain (missing parts from reference TRBV14 and TRBJ1-3): EAGVTQFPSHSVIEKGQTVTLRCDPISGHDNLYWYRRVMGKEIKFLLHFVKESKQDESGMPNNRFLAERTGGTYSTLKVQPAELEDSGVYFCASSQDGRAANTIYFGEGSWLTVV.

The genes are TRBV5-1 and TRBJ1-1, with D possibly TRBD1 on 5 matching bases. This CDR3 spans 14 amino acids. CDR1 and CDR2 (germline): SGHRS, YFSETQ. The germline V and J ends were trimmed by 0 bases and 7 bases, with 13 bases remaining between them. The CDR3, as DNA: TGCGCCAGCAGCTTGGCCGGGGGGAGCAATGAAGCTTTCTTT. As protein: CASSLAGGSNEAFF.

V usage is TRBV19 and J usage is TRBJ1-6; D is perhaps TRBD1 (6 bases). This CDR3 is built from 14 residues. V dropped 7 bases and J dropped 6 bases, with 13 bases sitting between them. Germline CDR1 reads LNHDA; CDR2 reads SQIVND (reference sequence). DNA of the CDR3: TGTGCCAGTACCACCCGGGACACTAATTCACCCCTCCACTTT. Translation: CASTTRDTNSPLHF.